Here is one T cell receptor (beta chain) with its context. Its matching antigen is unknown. These data originate in a study of response to subunit inactivated influenza vaccine. Study conclusions and caveats: The authors proposed limited new T cell recruitment per seasonal influenza vaccination.

TCRdb recomputed calls from the RT-PCR reads with MiXCR, one row per CDR3 protein. This repertoire shows around 520,000 distinct CDR3 sequences, about an eighth found once; its top ten account for about 9.4%. V was shortened by 0 bases and J by 5 bases, with 14 bases between the two germline ends. The CDR3 runs to 16 residues. CDR1 is KGHSH and CDR2 is LQKENI in the germline V gene. This chain connects TRBV18 to TRBJ2-1; possible D gene TRBD2, 5 bases. This sequence originates from a man aged 50 or older who received an inactivated influenza vaccine. The source material was PBMCs from blood, sampled on the day of vaccination. The CDR3 loop is CASSPPGSGKNNEQFF. In DNA, the CDR3 is TGTGCCAGCTCACCACCGGGTTCGGGGAAAAACAATGAGCAGTTCTTC.